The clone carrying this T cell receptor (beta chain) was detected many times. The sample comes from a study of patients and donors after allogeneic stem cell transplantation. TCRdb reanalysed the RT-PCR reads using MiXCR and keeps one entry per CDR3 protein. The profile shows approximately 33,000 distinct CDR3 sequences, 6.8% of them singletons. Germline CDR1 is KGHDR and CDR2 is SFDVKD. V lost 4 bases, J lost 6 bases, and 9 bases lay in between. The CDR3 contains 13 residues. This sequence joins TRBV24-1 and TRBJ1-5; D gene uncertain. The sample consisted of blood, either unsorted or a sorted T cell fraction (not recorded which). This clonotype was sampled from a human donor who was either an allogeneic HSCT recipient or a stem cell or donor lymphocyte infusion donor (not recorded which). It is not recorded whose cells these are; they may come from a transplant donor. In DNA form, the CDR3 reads TGTGCCACCAGTGACAGCGAGTTTCAGCCCCAGCATTTT. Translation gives CATSDSEFQPQHF.